The 2 T cell receptor beta chains reported below all come from one sample, sequenced in a study of shared clonotypes between healthy human individuals. Using immunoSEQ multiplex PCR, the repertoire was profiled, and TCRdb retains in-frame clones only, with some absent. The sample yields about 680,000 clones, about 90% seen once. It was CD45RO-negative cells, positively selected for CCR7, that made up naive CD8 cells, with terminally differentiated effector memory CD45RA+ cells excluded. The specimen sequenced was naive CD8+ T cells sorted from blood. These receptor sequences come from a man aged 25 to 40 in good health.

This clone was seen once. The same CDR3 can be traced to other DNA sequences in this sample. The CDR3 sequence: CASSFRGLYEQYF. The CDR3 region has the DNA TGTGCCAGCAGTTTCCGGGGGCTCTACGAGCAGTACTTC. The chain carries TRBV28 and TRBJ2-7, with D possibly being TRBD1 or TRBD2 (6 bases each). There are 13 residues in the CDR3. Germline CDR1 and CDR2: MDHEN and SYDVKM. Trimming took off 3 bases at V and 3 bases at J, with 9 bases between the two ends.

V gene TRBV2 combines with J gene TRBJ2-3; no clear D gene. The CDR3 has 12 residues. Germline V gene sequence: CDR1 SNHLY, CDR2 FYNNEI. Trimming left V 1 base short and J 6 bases short, with 5 bases between. The CDR3 here is CASSEEADTQYF. CDR3 nucleotide sequence: TGTGCCAGCAGTGAAGAGGCCGATACGCAGTATTTT.